The 24 T cell receptor beta chains below come from one sample, sequenced in a study of early T cells in non-severe SARS-CoV-2 infection. MiXCR, applied by TCRdb to the 5' RACE reads, yields one record per CDR3 protein. The sample contains 25,000 to 40,000 distinct CDR3 sequences, 5.4% of which appear only once. Sequencing was done on a sample of whole blood. The source of these receptors is an adult who was a healthcare worker with PCR-confirmed SARS-CoV-2 infection or an uninfected control (not recorded which).

V usage is TRBV24-1 and J usage is TRBJ2-1; either TRBD1 or TRBD2 may supply D (5 bases each). Germline V gives CDR1 KGHDR, CDR2 SFDVKD. This CDR3 contains 16 residues. The germline V and J ends were trimmed by 4 bases and 8 bases, with 20 bases remaining between them. The CDR3 DNA reads as TGTGCCACCAGTGAAACCGGGACCGATGGACGCGATGAGCAGTTCTTC. It yields the protein CATSETGTDGRDEQFF.

The chain combines TRBV6-2 or TRBV6-3 with TRBJ2-1, with D uncertain. Per the germline V gene, CDR1 is MNHEY and CDR2 is SVGEGT. V was clipped by 5 bases and J by 3 bases, with 8 bases between them. The CDR3 is 13 amino acids. CDR3 amino acids: CASSGLGYNEQFF. DNA for the CDR3: TGTGCCAGCAGTGGCCTGGGCTACAATGAGCAGTTCTTC.

The sample holds many counts of this clonotype. The V call is TRBV6-5, the J call TRBJ2-7; the D is unclear. Deletions cut 5 bases from V and 6 bases from J, with 14 bases between. The CDR3 covers 13 residues. Germline CDR1 MNHEY, CDR2 SVGAGI. CDR3 region: CASSRPQYGEQYF. DNA of the CDR3: TGTGCCAGCAGTCGCCCGCAGTATGGCGAGCAGTACTTC.

This clonotype was observed at least ten times. This chain connects TRBV4-1 to TRBJ1-1; 7 nucleotides match TRBD1. This CDR3 has 14 residues. Per germline, CDR1 MGHRA and CDR2 YSYEKL. V gave up 6 bases and J gave up 2 bases; unmatched junction bases: 6. Here the CDR3 reads CASRQQGDNTEAFF. Here the CDR3 DNA reads TGCGCCAGCAGGCAGCAGGGGGATAACACTGAAGCTTTCTTT.

This clonotype occurred a few times. The rearrangement links TRBV5-4 to TRBJ1-6, with D unclear. In germline, CDR1 is SGHNT, CDR2 YYREEE (reference sequence). The CDR3 loop spans 12 amino acids. The V and J ends lost 1 base and 14 bases respectively, with 10 bases between them. The CDR3: CASSLFPQALHF. The CDR3 coding sequence is TGTGCCAGCAGCTTGTTCCCCCAGGCCCTCCACTTT. The full variable domain, in which reference TRBV5-4 and TRBJ1-6 provide the parts outside the CDR3, is ETGVTQSPTHLIKTRGQQVTLRCSSQSGHNTVSWYQQALGQGPQFIFQYYREEENGRGNFPPRFSGLQFPNYSSELNVNALELDDSALYLCASSLFPQALHFGNGTRLTVT.

This clonotype was recorded at least ten times. This chain links TRBV15 with TRBJ2-2; 7 nucleotides match TRBD1. The length of the CDR3 is 17 residues. Germline lookup yields CDR1 LNHNV and CDR2 YYDKDF (reference sequence). Losses at the gene ends were 3 bases for V and 1 base for J; bases not matched to a gene: 8. The CDR3 protein is CATSRETGSGNTGELFF. In DNA form, the CDR3 reads TGTGCCACCAGCAGGGAGACAGGGTCAGGGAACACCGGGGAGCTGTTTTTT. The full variable domain, completed using reference TRBV15 and TRBJ2-2, is DAMVIQNPRYQVTQFGKPVTLSCSQTLNHNVMYWYQQKSSQAPKLLFHYYDKDFNNEADTPDNFQSRRPNTSFCFLDIRSPGLGDTAMYLCATSRETGSGNTGELFFGEGSRLTVL.

This clonotype was seen ten or more times. This chain joins TRBV5-1 and TRBJ2-1; 8 bases are shared with TRBD2. V lost 2 bases to trimming and J lost 7 bases; unmatched junction nucleotides: 8. Germline V gives CDR1 SGHRS, CDR2 YFSETQ. CDR3 length: 15 amino acids. CDR3 region: CASSFGSGSLNEQFF. The CDR3 region has the DNA TGCGCCAGCAGCTTTGGGAGCGGGAGCTTGAATGAGCAGTTCTTC.

Regarding this clonotype: A single base separates this from a much larger clone, so it may be a read error. The CDR3 protein is CANSPGYLDNEQFF. CDR3 in DNA: TGTGCCAACAGCCCGGGTTATTTGGACAATGAGCAGTTCTTC. The chain is built from TRBV7-2 and TRBJ2-1; D is unresolved. This CDR3 is built from 14 residues. CDR1 and CDR2 from the germline V gene are SGHTA and FQGNSA.

This clonotype showed up many times. This rearrangement joins TRBV20-1 to TRBJ1-1; D might be TRBD1 (5 bases). CDR1 and CDR2 from the germline V gene are DFQATT and SNEGSKA (reference sequence). This CDR3 region has 14 residues. V gave up 6 bases and J gave up 8 bases, with 22 bases separating them. The CDR3 protein is CSASPHDRQLEAFF. CDR3 in DNA: TGCAGTGCCTCCCCCCACGACCGACAGCTAGAAGCTTTCTTT.

The chain links TRBV5-6 to TRBJ2-6, with D perhaps matching TRBD2 (7 bases). The germline gives CDR1 SGHDT, CDR2 YYEEEE. Trimming removed 0 bases at V and 1 base at J, with 14 bases between. The CDR3 totals 18 residues. The CDR3 reads CASSLVAGAPSGANVLTF. The CDR3 DNA reads TGTGCCAGCAGCTTGGTTGCGGGGGCGCCTTCTGGGGCCAACGTCCTGACTTTC.

The table lists this clonotype with a few counts. The genes are TRBV28 and TRBJ2-7; 7 bases line up with TRBD2. Germline CDR1 MDHEN, CDR2 SYDVKM. Trimming at V came to 8 bases and at J to 3 bases, leaving 10 bases not matched to a gene. The CDR3 is 14 amino acids. DNA for the CDR3: TGTGCCAGCCTCCCGGCGGGAGCCTACTACGAGCAGTACTTC. Its protein product is CASLPAGAYYEQYF.

The chain carries TRBV21-1 and TRBJ1-1; TRBD1, as called in the table, went unchecked against the DNA. TRBV21-1 is a listed pseudogene. The CDR3 loop spans 17 amino acids. The CDR3 reads CASSKDGQPGSTTEAFF. For the CDR3, the DNA is TGTGCCAGCAGCAAAGATGGGCAGCCCGGGTCGACCACTGAAGCTTTCTTT.

This clonotype was detected ten times or more. The gene calls are TRBV24-1 and TRBJ2-5; perhaps D is TRBD1 or TRBD2 (5 bases each). V gave up 3 bases and J gave up 5 bases, with 21 bases separating them. Germline values: CDR1 KGHDR, CDR2 SFDVKD. This CDR3 contains 17 residues. CDR3 bases: TGTGCCACCAGTGATGGGAGCGCAGGGTGGGGTGTTGAGACCCAGTACTTC. It yields the protein CATSDGSAGWGVETQYF.

This clonotype has a count of ten or more. This sequence joins TRBV18 and TRBJ2-5, with TRBD2 matching over 14 bases. Germline V CDR1 and CDR2: KGHSH, LQKENI. CDR3 size: 18 residues. With V trimmed by 5 bases and J by 3 bases, 11 bases remained unmatched. CDR3 loop: CASSTFGTSGGKKETQYF. DNA of the CDR3: TGTGCCAGCTCAACGTTCGGGACTAGCGGGGGCAAGAAAGAGACCCAGTACTTC.

This clonotype was recorded at least ten times. J is TRBJ2-1 and V is TRBV7-6; 8 bases fit TRBD2. CDR1 is SGHVS, CDR2 FNYEAQ, per germline. Germline trimming cut 4 bases from V and 6 bases from J; bases unmatched to any gene: 5. This CDR3 spans 14 amino acids. The CDR3 is CASSSQREFNEQFF. CDR3 coding DNA: TGTGCCAGCAGCTCCCAGCGGGAGTTCAATGAGCAGTTCTTC.

The V gene is TRBV28, the J gene TRBJ2-2; TRBD1 matches 7 bases. Germline V CDR1 and CDR2: MDHEN, SYDVKM. With 5 bases clipped from V and 3 bases from J, the junction kept 9 bases outside the gene matches. This CDR3 has 16 amino acids. CDR3 protein: CASSLNRGPDTGELFF. The CDR3 nucleotides read TGTGCCAGCAGTCTAAACAGGGGACCGGACACCGGGGAGCTGTTTTTT.

This clonotype is deemed medium-sized. This sequence joins TRBV11-3 and TRBJ2-1, with D possibly being TRBD2 (5 bases). This CDR3 spans 16 amino acids. Germline V lookup: CDR1 SGHNT, CDR2 YENEEA. The V end was cut by 5 bases, the J end by 1 base, with 15 bases between. The CDR3 reads CASSTREMGSYNEQFF. The CDR3 region has the DNA TGTGCCAGCAGCACGAGGGAGATGGGATCCTACAATGAGCAGTTCTTC.

This clonotype has only a few counts. The rearrangement links TRBV10-3 to TRBJ2-7, with D possibly matching TRBD2 (6 bases). The ends were cut back, 3 bases at V and 2 bases at J, with 8 bases in the middle. Germline lookup yields CDR1 ENHRY and CDR2 SYGVKD. This CDR3 is 13 amino acids long. This CDR3 is CAISDGSAYEQYF. Written as DNA, the CDR3 is TGTGCCATCAGTGACGGGAGTGCCTACGAGCAGTACTTC.

This clonotype was detected ten times or more. The V gene is TRBV9, the J gene TRBJ2-7, with D perhaps matching TRBD1 (6 bases). The CDR3 sequence is 15 residues long. The V end lost 0 bases, the J end lost 3 bases, and 13 bases lay between the germline ends. Germline assignment: CDR1 SGDLS and CDR2 YYNGEE. Here the CDR3 DNA reads TGTGCCAGCAGCGTAGACACAGGGTCAAACTACGAGCAGTACTTC. Encoded protein: CASSVDTGSNYEQYF.

V gene TRBV18 combines with J gene TRBJ1-5; a possible D gene is TRBD1 (6 bases). Germline CDR1 reads KGHSH; CDR2 reads LQKENI. The CDR3 loop spans 16 amino acids. V lost 6 bases and J lost 0, with 15 bases in between. As DNA, the CDR3 is TGTGCCAGCTCTAGGACAGAATCCTATAGCAATCAGCCCCAGCATTTT. As protein: CASSRTESYSNQPQHF. The full variable domain, with the rest looked up from reference TRBV18 and TRBJ1-5, is NAGVMQNPRHLVRRRGQEARLRCSPMKGHSHVYWYRQLPEEGLKFMVYLQKENIIDESGMPKERFSAEFPKEGPSILRIQQVVRGDSAAYFCASSRTESYSNQPQHFGDGTRLSIL.

This clonotype was detected many times. J is TRBJ2-1 and V is TRBV18, with a tentative D call TRBD2 (5 bases). In germline, CDR1 is KGHSH, CDR2 LQKENI. This CDR3 comprises 16 residues. Trimming took 0 bases from V and 4 from J, leaving 13 bases between them. CDR3 in amino acids: CASSPPSSGVYNEQFF. As DNA, the CDR3 is TGTGCCAGCTCACCACCGTCGAGCGGAGTTTACAATGAGCAGTTCTTC.

This clonotype was counted between two and nine times. V is TRBV5-1 and J is TRBJ2-1; no definite D call. Germline assignment: CDR1 SGHRS and CDR2 YFSETQ. The CDR3 has 15 residues. The germline V and J ends were trimmed by 4 bases and 2 bases, with 13 bases remaining between them. The CDR3 DNA follows: TGCGCCAGCAGCCCGTTAGAACTTACCTACAATGAGCAGTTCTTC. It codes for CASSPLELTYNEQFF.

A few counts support this clonotype. This chain links TRBV2 with TRBJ2-1; a weak D match, TRBD1 (6 bases). V lost 6 bases and J lost 5, with 11 bases in between. CDR1 and CDR2 from the germline V gene are SNHLY and FYNNEI. The CDR3 totals 13 residues. CDR3 region: CASRSDSHNEQFF. CDR3 nucleotides: TGTGCCAGCAGGTCGGACAGCCACAATGAGCAGTTCTTC.

The sample holds many counts of this clonotype. The chain links TRBV11-2 to TRBJ2-3, with 9 bases aligning to TRBD2. Per germline, CDR1 SGHAT and CDR2 FQNNGV. The V gene end was trimmed by 5 bases and the J gene end by 6 bases; junction bases not matched to a gene: 21. The CDR3 spans 19 residues. CDR3 in amino acids: CASSPRLSRGGLIIDTQYF. In DNA form, the CDR3 reads TGTGCCAGCAGCCCCCGCTTGTCGCGGGGGGGCTTGATAATTGATACGCAGTATTTT. Using reference TRBV11-2 and TRBJ2-3 for the parts outside the CDR3, the full variable domain is EAGVAQSPRYKIIEKRQSVAFWCNPISGHATLYWYQQILGQGPKLLIQFQNNGVVDDSQLPKDRFSAERLKGVDSTLKIQPAKLEDSAVYLCASSPRLSRGGLIIDTQYFGPGTRLTVL.